This TCR beta chain was recovered during a study of T cells expressing NK-cell markers. Study details: In sorted CD3+CD56+NKG2C+, CD3+CD56+NKG2C- and CD3+CD56-NKG2C+ T cells, TCR beta repertoires were obtained. Within the sequenced cohort of eight donors, seven exhibited HCMV seropositivity and one was seronegative. Study results and limitations: Leadership of the CD3+CD56-NKG2C+ fraction also belonged to these clonotypes in several donors.

TCR beta libraries carry UMIs added by 5'RACE template switching. TCRdb re-analyzed the 5' RACE reads; it lists each CDR3 protein once, without DNA. The sample has approximately 420,000 distinct CDR3 sequences. Turning to this clonotype: Its antigen remains unidentified.

The clonotype comes from a woman aged 45-60 years in good health. The source material was blood T cells: a sorted CD56 or NKG2C T cell subset, CD4+ or CD8+ T cells, or bulk PBMC T cells (not recorded which).

The CDR3 loop reads CATKEGASTEAFF. The genes are TRBV24-1 and TRBJ1-1; TCRdb selects TRBD1, and the lack of DNA leaves this call unchecked. The CDR3 has 13 amino acids. CDR1 KGHDR and CDR2 SFDVKD come from the germline V gene.